The 16 T cell receptor beta chains presented below share a single source sample, sequenced in a study of tissue T cells after allogeneic stem cell transplantation (dated by TCRdb to between 2022 and 2023). The library was built by means of the immunoSEQ multiplex PCR assay. The clones in this table, taken by TCRdb from immuneACCESS, are in-frame only. Not every clone is retained; where verified, under half of the shortfall comes from an unresolved V gene, and the cause of the rest is unknown. A total of about 4,200 clones appear in this sample, about 50% of them only once. The leading ten clones occupy 8.4% of the sample. What the time point label conveys for this sample: mouse harvest day 7 after allogeneic transplant. Each mouse graft, delivered by tail vein injection, combined 10^6 splenic CD5+ T cells with 10^7 T-cell-depleted bone marrow cells. Sequencing was done on a sample of lymph node tissue. The receptors here all came from a female BALB/c mouse given C57BL/6 T cells with graft-versus-host disease after an allogeneic hematopoietic cell transplant.

Of note for this clone: Any gene name here is a mouse gene name. The read gets to within 1 residue of the CDR3 end, and the germline J gene fills in the rest. The J gene is TRBJ1-6, the V gene TRBV16; D gene ambiguous. TRBJ1-6 is treated as an ORF (open reading frame) with a function not yet certain. The V gene's germline CDR1 is SGHSA and CDR2 FRNQAP. Trimming stripped 3 bases from V and 7 bases from J, with 7 bases between. The CDR3 totals 13 residues. CDR3 DNA, as far as it was read: TGTGCAAGCAGCTTCTCTGGGAATTCGCCCCTCTAC. Translation: CASSFSGNSPLY. The whole CDR3 protein is CASSFSGNSPLYF.

A note on this clone: Genes here carry mouse names. The missing CDR3 end, 1 residue past where the read stops, is filled in from the germline J gene. The chain joins TRBV13-3 to TRBJ2-5; D gene ambiguous. This CDR3 region has 12 residues. The V gene lost 3 bases and the J gene lost 4 bases, with 6 bases spanning the gap. Germline-derived CDR1 and CDR2 are NNHDY and SYVADS. The CDR3 loop is CASSGPKDTQYF. CDR3 DNA (partial): TGTGCCAGCAGTGGACCGAAAGACACCCAGTAC. Drawing the rest from reference TRBV13-3 and TRBJ2-5, the complete variable domain is EAAVTQSPRSKVAVTGGKVTLSCHQTNNHDYMYWYRQDTGHGLRLIHYSYVADSTEKGDIPDGYKASRPSQENFSLILELASLSQTAVYFCASSGPKDTQYFGPGTRLLVL.

A note on this clone: Germline and genes here are mouse. The CDR3 protein is CASSQRHWPNERLFF. The CDR3 bases that were read are TGTGCCAGCAGCCAAAGACACTGGCCCAACGAAAGATTATTT. The chain employs TRBV5 and TRBJ1-4; no clear D. The read terminates 1 residue before the CDR3 end, so the remaining end is supplied by the germline J gene. This CDR3 comprises 15 residues. Trimming shortened V by 2 bases and J by 3 bases, and 10 bases separated the two germline ends. CDR1 is LGHNA, CDR2 YNLKQL, per germline (reference sequence).

About this clone itself: Gene names refer to mouse genes. The covered CDR3 bases are TGTGCCAGCAGTAAATCAGAAACGCTGTAT. This codes for CASSKSETLY. The complete CDR3 sequence is CASSKSETLYF. The rearrangement joins TRBV26 to TRBJ2-3, with unresolved D. The CDR3 is cut off 1 residue early in the read; its end comes from the germline J gene. The CDR3 loop spans 11 amino acids. V was pared by 5 bases and J by 4 bases, with 4 bases between. Germline CDR1 and CDR2: KGHPV and FQNQEV (reference sequence).

For this clone: Gene names denote mouse genes. The CDR3 is cut off 1 residue early in the read; its end comes from the germline J gene. The chain couples TRBV13-1 to TRBJ1-6; maybe TRBD1 (6 bases). TRBJ1-6 is treated as an ORF (open reading frame) with a function not yet certain. V lost 3 bases and J 0 bases, leaving 7 bases between the germline ends. Germline CDR1 is NSHNY and CDR2 is SYGAGN. The CDR3 is 15 amino acids. Partial CDR3 DNA: TGTGCCAGCAGTGGGACAGATTCCTATAATTCGCCCCTCTAC. Amino acid sequence: CASSGTDSYNSPLY. The complete CDR3 reads CASSGTDSYNSPLYF.

Only a few counts were recorded for this clone. The genes and germline here are from mouse. Read coverage stops 1 residue before the CDR3 terminus; the germline J gene supplies the remainder. This chain uses TRBV13-3 with TRBJ1-4, with a weak D call TRBD1 (6 bases). Germline loops: CDR1 NNHDY, CDR2 SYVADS. The CDR3 sequence is 15 residues long. Trimming stripped 1 base from V and 1 base from J, with 8 bases between. CDR3 sequence reads: CASSDLQGSNERLFF. CDR3 bases read: TGTGCCAGCAGTGATCTACAGGGTTCCAACGAAAGATTATTT.

A remark on this clone: Any gene name here is a mouse gene name. The read is 1 residue too short to cover the CDR3 end, so that end is filled in from the germline J gene. The chain uses TRBV26 and TRBJ2-2; D not certain. This CDR3 spans 13 amino acids. The germline gives CDR1 KGHPV, CDR2 FQNQEV (reference sequence). Trimming left V 7 bases short and J 0 bases short, with 6 bases between. The part of the CDR3 DNA that was read is TGTGCCAGCAACAATGCAAACACCGGGCAGCTCTAC. Protein: CASNNANTGQLY. The entire CDR3 is CASNNANTGQLYF.

There are a few counts of this clone. Gene names are the mouse ones. The CDR3 end falls 1 residue outside the read, so it is completed with the germline J gene. The chain is built from TRBV16 and TRBJ1-4; D ambiguous. V gave up 3 bases and J gave up 1 base, with 3 bases separating them. The CDR3 extends over 13 amino acids. Germline V CDR1 and CDR2: SGHSA, FRNQAP. The sequenced CDR3 bases are TGTGCAAGCAGCTTTGATTCCAACGAAAGATTATTT. Amino acid sequence: CASSFDSNERLF. The entire CDR3 reads CASSFDSNERLFF.

A remark on this clone: Mouse gene names and germline throughout. The CDR3 end lies 1 residue beyond the end of the read and is filled in from the germline J gene. The chain couples TRBV26 to TRBJ2-4; possibly TRBD1 for D (5 bases). Germline assignment: CDR1 KGHPV and CDR2 FQNQEV (reference sequence). The V end was cut by 2 bases, the J end by 6 bases, with 9 bases between. The CDR3 sequence is 13 residues long. The chain's CDR3 is CASSLPGRNTLYF. The CDR3 DNA, read in part, is TGTGCCAGCAGTCTGCCAGGGCGGAACACCTTGTAC.

The sample holds a few counts of this clone. Gene names and germline match the mouse. The read comes to an end 1 residue before the CDR3 does, leaving the germline J gene to fill in the end. The chain uses TRBV12-2 and TRBJ2-5; D is tentatively TRBD1 or TRBD2 (5 bases each). This CDR3 has 14 residues. Looked up from germline, CDR1 is SGHLS and CDR2 is HYDKME. The V end was cut by 0 bases, the J end by 2 bases, with 8 bases between. CDR3 DNA, as far as it was read: TGTGCCAGCTCTCTCGACGGGGGCCAAGACACCCAGTAC. It encodes CASSLDGGQDTQY. The whole CDR3 protein reads CASSLDGGQDTQYF.

As regards this clone: Gene names denote mouse genes. The sequenced fragment ends 1 residue before the CDR3 boundary, so the rest is inferred from the germline J gene. The rearrangement links TRBV19 to TRBJ2-3, with D unresolved. There are 14 residues in the CDR3. The V end lost 2 bases, the J end lost 3 bases, and 10 bases lay between the germline ends. The germline V gene has CDR1 FNHDT and CDR2 SITEND (reference sequence). CDR3 bases read: TGTGCCAGCAGTATGCCGGGGTGGGCAGAAACGCTGTAT. It specifies CASSMPGWAETLY. In full, the CDR3 is CASSMPGWAETLYF.

This clone was seen a handful of times. Each gene name is a mouse one. Coverage ceases 1 residue before the CDR3 finishes, and the germline J gene fills in the end. V and J are TRBV3 and TRBJ2-7; the match to TRBD2 covers 10 bases. Germline CDR1 reads SNHLY; CDR2 reads FYNGKV (reference sequence). Unmatched junction bases numbered 1, after V lost 1 base and J lost 4 bases. The CDR3 loop spans 14 amino acids. CDR3 amino acids: CASSLGTGGYEQYF. Partial CDR3 DNA: TGTGCCAGCAGCTTAGGGACTGGGGGTTATGAACAGTAC.

This clone appeared a few times. Mouse gene names apply. The read finishes 1 residue shy of the CDR3 end, and the germline J gene is used to complete it. The chain combines TRBV3 with TRBJ2-4, with TRBD2 matching 9 bases. Germline CDR1 reads SNHLY; CDR2 reads FYNGKV (reference sequence). J gave up 0 bases and V 3 bases, and 4 bases lay outside the gene matches. The CDR3 has 16 amino acids. The CDR3 protein is CASSFYWGESQNTLYF. The CDR3 bases that were read are TGTGCCAGCAGCTTCTACTGGGGGGAGAGTCAAAACACCTTGTAC.

Remarks on this clone: The gene names given are mouse names. The read comes to an end 1 residue before the CDR3 does, leaving the germline J gene to fill in the end. The chain combines TRBV12-2 with TRBJ1-3; D call uncertain. CDR3 length: 13 residues. Germline V gene lookup returns CDR1 SGHLS and CDR2 HYDKME. V lost 2 bases, J lost 0 bases, and 4 bases lay in between. The CDR3 protein is CASSQDSGNTLYF. CDR3 bases read: TGTGCCAGCTCTCAGGATTCTGGAAATACGCTCTAT.

Of note for this clone: Gene names denote mouse genes. The read terminates 1 residue ahead of where the CDR3 ends, so the germline J gene completes it. The chain joins TRBV12-2 to TRBJ2-1; 13 bases line up with TRBD2. The CDR3 contains 14 residues. CDR1 and CDR2 (germline): SGHLS, HYDKME. After removal of 4 bases from V and 7 bases from J, the junction contained 3 bases not matched to a gene. Incomplete CDR3 DNA: TGTGCCAGCTCCCCGGGACTGGGGGGGGCTGAGCAGTTC. Translating gives CASSPGLGGAEQF. The full CDR3 protein reads CASSPGLGGAEQFF.

This clone is a singleton in its sample. Mouse names are used for the genes. The CDR3 extends 1 residue past the end of the read, so its final part is completed from the germline J gene. This chain joins TRBV23 and TRBJ1-6; TRBD1 is taken as the D call from the table, unchecked against the DNA. TRBJ1-6 is flagged as an ORF with uncertain function. The V gene's germline CDR1 is KGHTA and CDR2 FQNQQP. This CDR3 region has 15 residues. The CDR3 loop reads CSSSQSQGDNSPLYF. The sequenced part of the CDR3 DNA is TGCTCCAGCAGTCAATCGCAGGGTGATAATTCGCCCCTCTAC.